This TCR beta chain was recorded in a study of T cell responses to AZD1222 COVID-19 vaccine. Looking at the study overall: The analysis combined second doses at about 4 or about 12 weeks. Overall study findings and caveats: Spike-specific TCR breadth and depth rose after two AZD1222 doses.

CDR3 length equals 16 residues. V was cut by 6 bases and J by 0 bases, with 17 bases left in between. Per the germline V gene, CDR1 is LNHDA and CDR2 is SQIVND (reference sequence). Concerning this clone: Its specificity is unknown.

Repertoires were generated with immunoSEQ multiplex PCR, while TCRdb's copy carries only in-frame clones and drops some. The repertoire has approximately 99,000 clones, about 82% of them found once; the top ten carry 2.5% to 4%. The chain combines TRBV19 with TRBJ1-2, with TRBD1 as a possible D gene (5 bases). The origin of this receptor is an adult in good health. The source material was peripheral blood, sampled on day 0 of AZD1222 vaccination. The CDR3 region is CASSGPRAGTNYGYTF. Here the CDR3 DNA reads TGTGCCAGTAGCGGGCCCCGGGCAGGGACTAACTATGGCTACACCTTC.